This T cell receptor (beta chain) was sequenced during a study of T cell responses to AZD1222 COVID-19 vaccine. Study-level points and caveats: Possibly, clonal diversity was underestimated; donors were largely white British and included more females.

Repertoires were generated with immunoSEQ multiplex PCR, while TCRdb's copy carries only in-frame clones and drops some. The table records 150,000 to 200,000 clones, roughly 92% of them present only once. This clone was seen once. What it recognizes is unknown. V shed 2 bases and J shed 5 bases, with 9 bases lying between them. The germline CDR1 and CDR2 sequences are LGHNA and YNFKEQ. The CDR3 has 14 residues. This TCR derives from an adult in good health. This chain connects TRBV4-2 to TRBJ2-2, with D tentatively TRBD1 (6 bases). The sequences come from peripheral blood, collected on day 0 of AZD1222 vaccination. DNA for the CDR3: TGTGCCAGCAGCCAACGGACAGAGACCGGGGAGCTGTTTTTT. Protein sequence: CASSQRTETGELFF.